The 20 T cell receptor beta chains below come from one sample, sequenced in a study of cytomegalovirus exposure and HLA in healthy donors. The primer mix had 60 Vbeta and 13 Jbeta primers. Here immunoSEQ multiplex PCR was the method, and the copy in TCRdb shows in-frame clones only, minus some. The sample consists of approximately 150,000 clones, roughly three quarters of them appearing once. The sequenced sample was PBMCs. The receptor set was obtained from a male donor in good health and CMV-seronegative.

This clone was counted only a few times. CDR3 loop: CATSGDAQETQYF. In DNA form, the CDR3 reads TGTGCCACCTCAGGGGACGCCCAGGAGACCCAGTACTTC. V and J are TRBV28 and TRBJ2-5, with D tentatively TRBD1 (6 bases). The CDR3 length is 13 residues. The germline V gene has CDR1 MDHEN and CDR2 SYDVKM. Trimming left V 10 bases short and J 5 bases short, with 17 bases between.

The chain recombines TRBV6-4 with TRBJ1-2, with a possible D match to TRBD1 (5 bases). The CDR3 has 15 residues. CDR1 and CDR2 (germline): MRHNA, SNTAGT. The V end lost 0 bases, the J end lost 4 bases, and 12 bases lay between the germline ends. CDR3: CASSDSGGTSYGYTF. DNA for the CDR3: TGTGCCAGCAGTGACTCGGGGGGGACGAGCTATGGCTACACCTTC.

The V and J genes are TRBV10-3 and TRBJ2-1, with 10 nucleotides matching TRBD2. The V gene end was trimmed by 0 bases and the J gene end by 8 bases; junction bases not matched to a gene: 4. From germline, CDR1 is ENHRY and CDR2 SYGVKD. This CDR3 is built from 15 residues. In nucleotides, the CDR3 is TGTGCCATCAGTGAGTCTGGACTAGCGGAGGATGAGCAGTTCTTC. Its translation: CAISESGLAEDEQFF.

The chain combines TRBV27 with TRBJ2-3, with D perhaps TRBD1 (6 bases). V lost 2 bases to trimming and J lost 0 bases, with 12 bases between them. The CDR3 extends over 16 amino acids. Germline V gene lookup returns CDR1 MNHEY and CDR2 SMNVEV (reference sequence). The CDR3 nucleotides read TGTGCCAGCAGTTTAAACCTAGGGGGTAGCACAGATACGCAGTATTTT. Amino acids: CASSLNLGGSTDTQYF.

This chain links TRBV4-3 with TRBJ1-6, with TRBD1 matching 9 bases. Germline V CDR1 and CDR2: LGHNA, YSLEER. Trimming removed 4 bases from V and 10 bases from J; junction bases left unmatched: 11. The CDR3 extends over 16 amino acids. The CDR3 protein is CASSPSGTGWGSPLHF. The CDR3, as DNA: TGCGCCAGCAGCCCCTCCGGGACAGGGTGGGGCTCACCCCTCCACTTT.

This chain joins TRBV6-1 and TRBJ1-2; tentatively, D is TRBD1 (6 bases). Germline CDR1 MNHNS, CDR2 SASEGT. The CDR3 consists of 14 residues. Trimming pared 5 bases from V and 7 bases from J, leaving 17 bases between. The CDR3 reads CASSPTAGAGGYTF. The CDR3 coding sequence is TGTGCCAGCAGTCCCACCGCGGGGGCTGGTGGCTACACCTTC.

V gene TRBV5-1 combines with J gene TRBJ2-2, with 8 bases aligning to TRBD1. This CDR3 comprises 16 residues. Germline CDR1 is SGHRS and CDR2 is YFSETQ. J gave up 5 bases and V 0 bases, and 6 bases lay outside the gene matches. DNA for the CDR3: TGCGCCAGCAGCTTGGCCGGACAGGGTCAAACCGGGGAGCTGTTTTTT. This translates into CASSLAGQGQTGELFF.

V gene TRBV18 combines with J gene TRBJ1-1; a possible D gene is TRBD1 (5 bases). The CDR3 is 14 residues long. CDR1 is KGHSH, CDR2 LQKENI, per germline. Trimming removed 3 bases from V and 1 base from J, with 9 bases in between. The CDR3 sequence is CASSPQGSNTEAFF. The CDR3 DNA follows: TGTGCCAGCTCACCCCAGGGTTCGAACACTGAAGCTTTCTTT.

The chain carries TRBV9 and TRBJ2-3, with D possibly matching TRBD2 (5 bases). The CDR3 consists of 14 residues. Germline V lookup: CDR1 SGDLS, CDR2 YYNGEE. The V and J ends lost 0 bases and 6 bases respectively, with 11 bases between them. This CDR3 is CASSVAAGADTQYF. The CDR3 coding sequence is TGTGCCAGCAGCGTAGCCGCGGGCGCCGATACGCAGTATTTT. The full variable domain, completed using reference TRBV9 and TRBJ2-3, is DSGVTQTPKHLITATGQRVTLRCSPRSGDLSVYWYQQSLDQGLQFLIQYYNGEERAKGNILERFSAQQFPDLHSELNLSSLELGDSALYFCASSVAAGADTQYFGPGTRLTVL.

The chain combines TRBV10-3 with TRBJ1-5, with 7 bases identical to TRBD1. This CDR3 contains 14 residues. Germline-derived CDR1 and CDR2 are ENHRY and SYGVKD. With V trimmed by 10 bases and J by 3 bases, 9 bases remained unmatched. The CDR3 spells CASQGQEPNQPQHF. CDR3 coding DNA: TGTGCCAGCCAAGGACAGGAACCCAATCAGCCCCAGCATTTT.

J is TRBJ2-7 and V is TRBV6-5; weak D call: TRBD1 (6 bases). The CDR3 is 13 residues long. Germline loops: CDR1 MNHEY, CDR2 SVGAGI. Trimming took 6 bases from V and 3 from J, leaving 12 bases between them. The CDR3 here is CASREQGFYEQYF. CDR3 bases: TGTGCCAGCAGGGAACAGGGTTTCTACGAGCAGTACTTC.

This chain uses TRBV9 with TRBJ1-2; 8 nucleotides line up with TRBD1. V lost 5 bases to trimming and J lost 4 bases; unmatched junction nucleotides: 7. The CDR3 sequence is 14 residues long. From germline, CDR1 is SGDLS and CDR2 YYNGEE. The CDR3 sequence is CASRGQGASYGYTF. In nucleotides, the CDR3 is TGTGCCAGCAGAGGACAGGGCGCTTCCTATGGCTACACCTTC.

This clone was counted only a few times. The CDR3 DNA follows: TGTGCCAGCAGTTCCCCCCCTAGCGGGAGCTCGAATGAGCAGTTCTTC. Amino acids: CASSSPPSGSSNEQFF. This chain links TRBV27 with TRBJ2-1, with TRBD2 identical over 10 bases. Germline trimming cut 4 bases from V and 7 bases from J; bases unmatched to any gene: 10. CDR1 is MNHEY, CDR2 SMNVEV, per germline (reference sequence). The CDR3 covers 16 residues.

The J gene is TRBJ2-5, the V gene TRBV7-9, with D maybe TRBD1 (6 bases). V was shortened by 1 base and J by 4 bases, with 10 bases between the two germline ends. CDR3 length equals 14 residues. From germline, CDR1 is SEHNR and CDR2 FQNEAQ (reference sequence). The CDR3 loop is CASSLVGAGETQYF. CDR3 nucleotides: TGTGCCAGCAGCTTAGTGGGGGCAGGAGAGACCCAGTACTTC.

The sample holds a few counts of this clone. The chain has TRBV9 and TRBJ2-3; weak D call: TRBD2 (5 bases). CDR1 is SGDLS and CDR2 is YYNGEE in the germline V gene. V lost 6 bases and J lost 4, with 9 bases in between. The CDR3 has 12 amino acids. The CDR3 region is CASNEGADTQYF. For the CDR3, the DNA is TGTGCCAGCAATGAGGGAGCAGATACGCAGTATTTT.

This clone was seen more than once but under ten times. The J gene is TRBJ2-7, the V gene TRBV9; 12 bases are shared with TRBD2. The junction had 2 bases not matched to a gene; V was cut back by 4 bases and J by 0 bases. The CDR3 is 15 amino acids. Germline values: CDR1 SGDLS, CDR2 YYNGEE. The CDR3 DNA reads as TGTGCCAGCAGCCAGACTAGCGGGAGCTCCTACGAGCAGTACTTC. It specifies CASSQTSGSSYEQYF.

The chain is built from TRBV2 and TRBJ2-5, with 7 bases fitting TRBD1. The last part of the DNA fits TRBJ2-7 better; the J call may be wrong. The germline V gene has CDR1 SNHLY and CDR2 FYNNEI. The length of the CDR3 is 15 residues. As DNA, the CDR3 is TGTGCCAGCAGAAGTCAGGGGGAAGGAGCCTACGAGCAGTACTTC. This translates into CASRSQGEGAYEQYF.

This clone appeared a few times. The chain carries TRBV6-5 and TRBJ2-3; D remains ambiguous. The CDR3 has 13 amino acids. V dropped 3 bases and J dropped 3 bases, with 7 bases sitting between them. CDR1 is MNHEY, CDR2 SVGAGI, per germline. CDR3 coding DNA: TGTGCCAGCAGTTATTCGTCGACAGATACGCAGTATTTT. Translation: CASSYSSTDTQYF.

The rearrangement uses TRBV20-1 and TRBJ2-1, with 7 nucleotides matching TRBD1. In germline, CDR1 is DFQATT, CDR2 SNEGSKA (reference sequence). The CDR3 length is 11 residues. Trimming removed 6 bases from V and 10 bases from J; junction bases left unmatched: 6. The CDR3 region is CSAQQGREQFF. The CDR3 nucleotides read TGCAGTGCGCAACAGGGGAGAGAGCAGTTCTTC.

The rearrangement uses TRBV15 and TRBJ2-3, with 13 bases aligning to TRBD2. The V gene end was trimmed by 1 base and the J gene end by 1 base; junction bases not matched to a gene: 5. From germline, CDR1 is LNHNV and CDR2 YYDKDF (reference sequence). This CDR3 has 18 amino acids. The CDR3 here is CATSRGATSGGGTDTQYF. The CDR3 DNA follows: TGTGCCACCAGCAGAGGGGCAACTAGCGGGGGGGGCACAGATACGCAGTATTTT.